The 13 T cell receptor beta chains in this list originate from one sample, sequenced in a study of shared clonotypes between healthy human individuals. Method: immunoSEQ multiplex PCR; TCRdb's copy keeps in-frame clones and lacks some. Of about 670,000 clones in the sample, approximately 79% are singletons; the top ten hold about 1.7%. Sequencing was performed on memory CD4+ T cells sorted from blood. Subset denoted: CD45RA-negative fraction. The receptors stem from a woman aged 25 to 45 in good health.

For the CDR3, the DNA is TGCGCCACTTCCCCCGAGAGACAAGAGACCCAGTACTTC. This translates into CATSPERQETQYF. This rearrangement joins TRBV5-1 to TRBJ2-5; no reliable D call. CDR3 length: 13 residues. CDR1 SGHRS and CDR2 YFSETQ come from the germline V gene. V lost 9 bases and J 2 bases, leaving 14 bases between the germline ends.

The chain employs TRBV27 and TRBJ2-7; TRBD1 agrees at 7 bases. Germline CDR1 and CDR2: MNHEY and SMNVEV (reference sequence). The CDR3 totals 16 residues. J lost 6 bases, V lost 3 bases, and 14 bases had no gene match. CDR3 sequence reads: CASSFQGQVRLGEQYF. The CDR3, as DNA: TGTGCCAGCAGTTTCCAAGGACAGGTTCGGTTAGGCGAGCAGTACTTC.

The chain has TRBV2 and TRBJ1-1; 7 nucleotides align to TRBD1. V dropped 7 bases and J dropped 1; count of bases not matched to a gene: 9. CDR3 length: 15 amino acids. CDR1 is SNHLY, CDR2 FYNNEI, per germline. The DNA for the CDR3 is TGTGCCAGCACTATACAGGGGACGGCGAACACTGAAGCTTTCTTT. Translating it yields CASTIQGTANTEAFF.

The gene calls are TRBV14 and TRBJ2-1; 9 bases match TRBD2. The CDR3 sequence is 15 residues long. The V and J ends lost 5 bases and 4 bases, in that order; junction bases with no gene match: 6. CDR1 SGHDN and CDR2 FVKESK come from the germline V gene. The CDR3: CASSNLAGSYNEQFF. The CDR3 DNA follows: TGTGCCAGCAGCAACCTAGCGGGGAGTTACAATGAGCAGTTCTTC. The full variable domain, with the rest looked up from reference TRBV14 and TRBJ2-1, is EAGVTQFPSHSVIEKGQTVTLRCDPISGHDNLYWYRRVMGKEIKFLLHFVKESKQDESGMPNNRFLAERTGGTYSTLKVQPAELEDSGVYFCASSNLAGSYNEQFFGPGTRLTVL.

This chain uses TRBV5-4 with TRBJ2-7, with D perhaps TRBD2 (5 bases). Between the trimmed V and J ends, which lost 4 bases and 6 bases, there was a span of 14 bases. The CDR3 is made up of 13 amino acids. CDR1 SGHNT and CDR2 YYREEE come from the germline V gene (reference sequence). The DNA for the CDR3 is TGTGCCAGCAGCGGCAGAGGGAGAGGCGAGCAGTACTTC. It translates to CASSGRGRGEQYF.

The genes are TRBV27 and TRBJ2-7, with TRBD1 identical over 8 bases. Germline V gene data show CDR1 as MNHEY and CDR2 as SMNVEV (reference sequence). This CDR3 is built from 14 residues. V gave up 2 bases and J gave up 5 bases; unmatched junction bases: 5. The CDR3 loop is CASSLLGQAHEQYF. The DNA for the CDR3 is TGTGCCAGCAGTTTACTGGGACAGGCCCACGAGCAGTACTTC.

The chain recombines TRBV27 with TRBJ1-4; 10 bases map to TRBD1. Germline V gives CDR1 MNHEY, CDR2 SMNVEV (reference sequence). The trim removed 5 bases at V and 5 bases at J, leaving 2 bases unmatched. The CDR3 extends over 14 amino acids. CDR3 sequence reads: CASSRQGANEKLFF. The CDR3 coding sequence is TGTGCCAGCAGTCGACAGGGGGCAAATGAAAAACTGTTTTTT.

This chain uses TRBV5-1 with TRBJ2-5; 11 positions match TRBD2. Germline-derived CDR1 and CDR2 are SGHRS and YFSETQ. There are 14 residues in the CDR3. V lost 4 bases and J lost 4; bases outside the gene matches: 3. In DNA form, the CDR3 reads TGCGCCAGCAGCCCAGGACTAGCGGGAGAGACCCAGTACTTC. It yields the protein CASSPGLAGETQYF.

This chain joins TRBV5-4 and TRBJ2-3; 12 bases are a match to TRBD2. V was clipped by 0 bases and J by 10 bases; unmatched bases: 9. The germline V gene encodes CDR1 SGHNT and CDR2 YYREEE (reference sequence). This CDR3 region has 16 residues. The CDR3 reads CASSLDLAGGPRPQYF. CDR3 DNA sequence: TGTGCCAGCAGCTTGGACCTAGCGGGAGGGCCTCGCCCGCAGTATTTT. The full variable domain, with the rest looked up from reference TRBV5-4 and TRBJ2-3, is ETGVTQSPTHLIKTRGQQVTLRCSSQSGHNTVSWYQQALGQGPQFIFQYYREEENGRGNFPPRFSGLQFPNYSSELNVNALELDDSALYLCASSLDLAGGPRPQYFGPGTRLTVL.

This chain links TRBV7-6 with TRBJ1-5, with unresolved D. Trimming took off 0 bases at V and 5 bases at J, with 5 bases between the two ends. CDR3 length: 13 amino acids. Germline CDR1 SGHVS, CDR2 FNYEAQ. CDR3 protein: CASSLARDQPQHF. The DNA for the CDR3 is TGTGCCAGCAGCTTAGCCCGGGATCAGCCCCAGCATTTT. Together with reference TRBV7-6 and TRBJ1-5, the CDR3 gives the full variable domain: GAGVSQSPRYKVTKRGQDVALRCDPISGHVSLYWYRQALGQGPEFLTYFNYEAQQDKSGLPNDRFSAERPEGSISTLTIQRTEQRDSAMYRCASSLARDQPQHFGDGTRLSIL.

The count of this clone is one. The V gene is TRBV7-9, the J gene TRBJ1-4, with D possibly being TRBD1 (5 bases). Per germline, CDR1 SEHNR and CDR2 FQNEAQ (reference sequence). V gave up 5 bases and J gave up 8 bases, with 18 bases separating them. This CDR3 has 15 residues. The CDR3 reads CASSMARDESEKLFF. Here the CDR3 DNA reads TGTGCCAGCAGCATGGCCAGGGACGAATCGGAAAAACTGTTTTTT.

V is TRBV7-6 and J is TRBJ2-2, with 7 nucleotides matching TRBD2. The trim removed 5 bases at V and 2 bases at J, leaving 8 bases unmatched. Looked up from germline, CDR1 is SGHVS and CDR2 is FNYEAQ. This CDR3 spans 16 amino acids. CDR3 nucleotide sequence: TGTGCCAGCAGCCCCCCGGGACTAATAAACACCGGGGAGCTGTTTTTT. Translation: CASSPPGLINTGELFF. Filled out from reference TRBV7-6 and TRBJ2-2, the complete variable domain reads GAGVSQSPRYKVTKRGQDVALRCDPISGHVSLYWYRQALGQGPEFLTYFNYEAQQDKSGLPNDRFSAERPEGSISTLTIQRTEQRDSAMYRCASSPPGLINTGELFFGEGSRLTVL.

The chain combines TRBV5-1 with TRBJ1-1; D ambiguous. CDR3 length equals 14 residues. Trimming took 1 base from V and 0 from J, leaving 7 bases between them. Per the germline V gene, CDR1 is SGHRS and CDR2 is YFSETQ. The DNA for the CDR3 is TGCGCCAGCAGCTTGAGCACATTGAACACTGAAGCTTTCTTT. This translates into CASSLSTLNTEAFF.